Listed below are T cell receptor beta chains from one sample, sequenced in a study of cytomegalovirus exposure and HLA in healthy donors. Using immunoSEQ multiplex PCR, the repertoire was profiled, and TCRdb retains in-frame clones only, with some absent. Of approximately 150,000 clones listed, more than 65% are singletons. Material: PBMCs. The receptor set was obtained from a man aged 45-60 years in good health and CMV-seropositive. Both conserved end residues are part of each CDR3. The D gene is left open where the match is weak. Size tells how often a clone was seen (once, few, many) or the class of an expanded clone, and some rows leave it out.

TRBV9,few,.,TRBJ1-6,TGTGCCAGCAGCGCCGGGGGGACCAGGGGTTTGTCACCCCTCCACTTT,CASSAGGTRGLSPLHF
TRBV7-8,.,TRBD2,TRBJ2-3,TGTGCCAGCAGCTTAGCGCGGGGACTAGCGGGAATCTCAGATACGCAGTATTTT,CASSLARGLAGISDTQYF
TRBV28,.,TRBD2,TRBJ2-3,TGTGCCAGCAGGTTGGAGGGCCTAGCGGGACGCACAGATACGCAGTATTTT,CASRLEGLAGRTDTQYF
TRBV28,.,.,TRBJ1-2,TGTGCCAGCAACCGGGGAATGGGTAACTATGGCTACACCTTC,CASNRGMGNYGYTF
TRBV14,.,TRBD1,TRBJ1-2,TGTGCCAGCAGCCAAGAAGACAGGGGGTTCCCGCTCGGCTACACCTTC,CASSQEDRGFPLGYTF
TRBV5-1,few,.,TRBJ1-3,TGCGCCAGCAGCCGGGGAAACACCATATATTTT,CASSRGNTIYF
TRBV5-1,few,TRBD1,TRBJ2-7,TGCGCCAGCAGGCCGCCGGGACAGGGGGCGGGTGAGCAGTACTTC,CASRPPGQGAGEQYF
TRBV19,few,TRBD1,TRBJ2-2,TGTGCCAGTACCGGGACAGTAAACACCGGGGAGCTGTTTTTT,CASTGTVNTGELFF
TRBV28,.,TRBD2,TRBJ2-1,TGTGCCAGCAGGGAACCGGGACTAGCGGGAGGGCCCAATGAGCAGTTCTTC,CASREPGLAGGPNEQFF
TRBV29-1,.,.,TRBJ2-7,TGCAGCGTTGAAGTTGTCGGGAGAAGGTCCTACGAGCAGTACTTC,CSVEVVGRRSYEQYF
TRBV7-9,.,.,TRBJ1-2,TGTGCCAGCAGCTCCGGACAGCTCTATGGCTACACCTTC,CASSSGQLYGYTF
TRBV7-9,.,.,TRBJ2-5,TGTGCCAGCAGCTTAGTGGAGGGTATGGAGACCCAGTACTTC,CASSLVEGMETQYF
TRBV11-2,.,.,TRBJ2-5,TGTGCCAGCAGCCTGCACCGTGGCAGGGAGGTGGAGGAGACCCAGTACTTC,CASSLHRGREVEETQYF
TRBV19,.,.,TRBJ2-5,TGTGCCAGTAGTATGAGAGAGAACCAAGAGACCCAGTACTTC,CASSMRENQETQYF
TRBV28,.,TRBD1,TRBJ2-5,TGTGCCAGCAGTTCCGGGACAGGGGGCGCGAAGACCCAGTACTTC,CASSSGTGGAKTQYF
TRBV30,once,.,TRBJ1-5,TGTGCCTGGAGTCCAGGGTTATTCCTTAATCAGCCCCAGCATTTT,CAWSPGLFLNQPQHF
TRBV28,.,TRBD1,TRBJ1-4,TGTGCCAGCAGACCTTTGACAGGGAGTATATCGGCGGCTAATGAAAAACTGTTTTTT,CASRPLTGSISAANEKLFF
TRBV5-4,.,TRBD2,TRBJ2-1,TGTGCCAGCAGCTCAGCGACTAGCGGAGACAATGAGCAGTTCTTC,CASSSATSGDNEQFF
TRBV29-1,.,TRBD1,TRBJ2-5,TGCAGCGTGAGCACAGGGGGGTACTTCCAAGAGACCCAGTACTTC,CSVSTGGYFQETQYF
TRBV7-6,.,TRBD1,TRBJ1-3,TGTGCCAGCAGCTTAGGGGACAGCTCTGGAAACACCATATATTTT,CASSLGDSSGNTIYF
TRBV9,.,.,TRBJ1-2,TGTGCCAGCAGCGTAGACCCAGGGATTAACTATGGCTACACCTTC,CASSVDPGINYGYTF
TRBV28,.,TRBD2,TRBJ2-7,TGTGCCAGCAGTTCTCTGACTAGCGGAAGTTTCGAGCAGTACTTC,CASSSLTSGSFEQYF
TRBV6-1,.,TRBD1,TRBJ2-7,TGTGCCAGCAGGGAGAATATCGGACAGGCCTACGAGCAGTACTTC,CASRENIGQAYEQYF
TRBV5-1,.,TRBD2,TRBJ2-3,TGCGCCAGCAGCTGGAGCGGGAGAGCGACAGATACGCAGTATTTT,CASSWSGRATDTQYF
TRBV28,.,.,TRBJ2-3,TGTGCCAGCAGCCTTTCAGGGGGCACAGATACGCAGTATTTT,CASSLSGGTDTQYF
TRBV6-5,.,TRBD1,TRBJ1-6,TGTGCCAGCAGAGGGACAGGGACGACACCCCTCCACTTT,CASRGTGTTPLHF
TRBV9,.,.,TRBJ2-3,TGTGCCAGCAGCGTAGGGGTTTTCGAAGGGAGGACCCGCACAGATACGCAGTATTTT,CASSVGVFEGRTRTDTQYF
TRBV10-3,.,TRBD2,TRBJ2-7,TGTGCCATCAGTGAACTGGGACTAGCGAACTCCTACGAGCAGTACTTC,CAISELGLANSYEQYF
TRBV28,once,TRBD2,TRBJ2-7,TGTGCCAGCAGTCCTAGCGGGAAATCTTCCTACGAGCAGTACTTC,CASSPSGKSSYEQYF
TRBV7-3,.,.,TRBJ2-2,TGTGCCAGCAGCTTGTTCCAGGGGTACGGGGAGCTGTTTTTT,CASSLFQGYGELFF
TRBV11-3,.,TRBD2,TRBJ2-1,TGTGCCAGCAGCAATAGTCCCTTAGCGGGAGAAAGGCAGTTCTTC,CASSNSPLAGERQFF
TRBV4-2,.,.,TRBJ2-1,TGTGCCAGCAGCCAAATCCCGTACAATGAGCAGTTCTTC,CASSQIPYNEQFF
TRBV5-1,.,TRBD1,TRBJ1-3,TGCGCCAGCAGCTCACGTGGGACAGGAGAAAACTCTGGAAACACCATATATTTT,CASSSRGTGENSGNTIYF
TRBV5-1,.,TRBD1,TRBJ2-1,TGCGCCAGCAGCCAGAGACAGGGTGGCCGCAATGAGCAGTTCTTC,CASSQRQGGRNEQFF
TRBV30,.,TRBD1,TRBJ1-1,TGTGCCTGGAAACGGGACAGGGGAGTCAAGAACACTGAAGCTTTCTTT,CAWKRDRGVKNTEAFF
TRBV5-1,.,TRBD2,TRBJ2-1,TGCGCCAGCAGCAAACCCGGGACTAGCGGGAGAAGCGTCAATGAGCAGTTCTTC,CASSKPGTSGRSVNEQFF
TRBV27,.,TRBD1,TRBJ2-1,TGTGCCAGCAGACCGGGACAGGGGCCGCGGGGGCAGTTCTTC,CASRPGQGPRGQFF
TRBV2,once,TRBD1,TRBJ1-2,TGTGCCAGCAGTGGAGGCAGGGGGAACTATGGCTACACCTTC,CASSGGRGNYGYTF
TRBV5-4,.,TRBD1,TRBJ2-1,TGTGCCAGCAGCATTATAGGGACAGGGTCCTACAATGAGCAGTTCTTC,CASSIIGTGSYNEQFF